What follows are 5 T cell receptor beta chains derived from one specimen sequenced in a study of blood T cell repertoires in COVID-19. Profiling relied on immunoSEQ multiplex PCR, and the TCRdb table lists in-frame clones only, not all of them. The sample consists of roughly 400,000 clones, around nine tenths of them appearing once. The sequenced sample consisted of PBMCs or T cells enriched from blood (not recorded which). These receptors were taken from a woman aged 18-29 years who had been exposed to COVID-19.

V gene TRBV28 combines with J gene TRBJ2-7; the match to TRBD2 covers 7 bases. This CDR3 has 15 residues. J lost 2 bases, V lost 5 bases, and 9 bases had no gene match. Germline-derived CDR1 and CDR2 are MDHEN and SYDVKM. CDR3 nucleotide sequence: TGTGCCAGCAGTACTGCCGGGACTACCACCTACGAGCAGTACTTC. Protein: CASSTAGTTTYEQYF.

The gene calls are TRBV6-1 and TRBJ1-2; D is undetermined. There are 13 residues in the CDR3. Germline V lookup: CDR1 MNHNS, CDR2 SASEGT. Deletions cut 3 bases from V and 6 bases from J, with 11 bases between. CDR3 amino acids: CASSEGNGDGYTF. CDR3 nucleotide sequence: TGTGCCAGCAGTGAGGGTAACGGGGATGGCTACACCTTC.

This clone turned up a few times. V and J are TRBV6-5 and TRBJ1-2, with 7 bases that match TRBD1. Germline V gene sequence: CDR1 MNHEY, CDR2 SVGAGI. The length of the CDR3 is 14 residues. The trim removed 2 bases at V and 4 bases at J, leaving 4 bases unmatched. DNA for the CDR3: TGTGCCAGCAGTTACCGACAGGGAGTCTATGGCTACACCTTC. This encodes CASSYRQGVYGYTF.

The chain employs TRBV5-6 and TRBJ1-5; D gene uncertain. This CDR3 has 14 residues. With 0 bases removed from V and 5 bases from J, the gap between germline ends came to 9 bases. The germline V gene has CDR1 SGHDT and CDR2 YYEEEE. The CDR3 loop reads CASSLAGPYQPQHF. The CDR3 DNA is TGTGCCAGCAGCTTGGCCGGTCCGTATCAGCCCCAGCATTTT.

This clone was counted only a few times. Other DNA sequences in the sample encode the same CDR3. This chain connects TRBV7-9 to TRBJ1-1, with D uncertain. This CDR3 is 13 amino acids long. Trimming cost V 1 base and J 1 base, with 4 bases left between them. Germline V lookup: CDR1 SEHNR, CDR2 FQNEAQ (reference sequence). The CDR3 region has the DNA TGTGCCAGCAGCTTAGGGCAGAACACTGAAGCTTTCTTT. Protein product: CASSLGQNTEAFF.